Listed here are 14 T cell receptor beta chains from one sample, sequenced in a study of T cell repertoires in cytomegalovirus infection. Each CDR3 protein gets one entry after TCRdb re-called the reads with MiXCR. The repertoire has 300,000 or so distinct CDR3 sequences, 9.6% of them found once; the top ten carry less than 3%. What was sequenced was PBMCs. All receptors derive from a human donor in good health (CMV status not recorded). Some clones in this sample may be carry-over from other donors' samples.

This clonotype was recorded at least ten times. The chain has TRBV28 and TRBJ2-3; D perhaps matches TRBD2 (6 bases). The germline gives CDR1 MDHEN, CDR2 SYDVKM. The length of the CDR3 is 12 residues. Trimming took 7 bases from V and 4 from J, leaving 9 bases between them. CDR3 bases: TGTGCCAGCACCTCTAGCGCAGATACGCAGTATTTT. It specifies CASTSSADTQYF.

This clonotype came up many times. V and J are TRBV4-2 and TRBJ1-1; D is ambiguous. Deletions cut 3 bases from V and 2 bases from J, with 10 bases between. Looked up from germline, CDR1 is LGHNA and CDR2 is YNFKEQ. The CDR3 runs to 14 residues. The CDR3 DNA reads as TGTGCCAGCAGCCACGGGGAGGTAAACACTGAAGCTTTCTTT. Its protein is CASSHGEVNTEAFF.

This clonotype has at least ten counts. The V call is TRBV23-1, the J call TRBJ2-5, with D possibly TRBD1 on 6 matching bases. TRBV23-1 belongs to the ORF category, with a function that is uncertain. Trimming pared 0 bases from V and 3 bases from J, leaving 20 bases between. CDR3 size: 18 residues. CDR3 sequence: CASSQSNGTRRFKETQYF. CDR3 bases: TGCGCCAGCAGTCAATCTAACGGGACAAGGCGGTTCAAAGAGACCCAGTACTTC.

This clonotype was seen more than once but under ten times. V gene TRBV20-1 combines with J gene TRBJ2-3; D not certain. Trimming took 5 bases from V and 8 from J, leaving 11 bases between them. Germline loops: CDR1 DFQATT, CDR2 SNEGSKA (reference sequence). There are 11 residues in the CDR3. CDR3: CSAHDTGTQYF. DNA for the CDR3: TGCAGTGCTCATGATACCGGTACGCAGTATTTT.

This rearrangement joins TRBV5-1 to TRBJ2-7; possibly TRBD1 or TRBD2 for D (5 bases each). Germline lookup yields CDR1 SGHRS and CDR2 YFSETQ. The CDR3 contains 14 residues. V lost 9 bases and J 6 bases, leaving 22 bases between the germline ends. The chain's CDR3 is CATKPIPRDPEQYF. In nucleotides, the CDR3 is TGCGCCACCAAGCCCATCCCCAGGGACCCCGAGCAGTACTTC.

At least ten counts were recorded for this clonotype. The rearrangement joins TRBV19 to TRBJ1-6, with TRBD1 matching 10 bases. This CDR3 has 16 residues. Germline-derived CDR1 and CDR2 are LNHDA and SQIVND (reference sequence). With 4 bases clipped from V and 9 bases from J, the junction kept 9 bases outside the gene matches. The CDR3 region has the DNA TGTGCCAGTAGTAGCACCGGGACAGGGGTTCTTTCACCCCTCCACTTT. Protein product: CASSSTGTGVLSPLHF.

This clonotype was seen ten or more times. The rearrangement links TRBV7-2 to TRBJ2-7, with 7 nucleotides matching TRBD1. Germline CDR1 and CDR2: SGHTA and FQGNSA. The CDR3 runs to 13 residues. Trimming at V came to 1 base and at J to 6 bases, leaving 3 bases not matched to a gene. The CDR3 loop reads CASSLVSGGEQYV. In DNA, the CDR3 is TGTGCCAGCAGCTTAGTGTCAGGGGGCGAGCAGTACGTC.

In its sample, this clonotype was seen many times. The chain carries TRBV14 and TRBJ1-1, with D tentatively TRBD1 (5 bases). This CDR3 is built from 13 residues. The germline V gene encodes CDR1 SGHDN and CDR2 FVKESK. With 4 bases removed from V and 5 bases from J, the gap between germline ends came to 11 bases. The CDR3 sequence: CASSRGATTEAFF. In DNA, the CDR3 is TGTGCCAGCAGCCGCGGGGCTACAACTGAAGCTTTCTTT.

Comments on this clonotype: A much larger clone sits a single nucleotide away, making a read error possible. The chain links TRBV29-1 to TRBJ2-1; D possibly corresponds to TRBD1 (6 bases). This CDR3 is 15 amino acids long. Germline V lookup: CDR1 SQVTM, CDR2 ANQGSEA. Trimming pared 4 bases from V and 3 bases from J, leaving 16 bases between. Written as DNA, the CDR3 is TGCAGCGTTGGACGTTACAGGGCCCTCTACAATGAGCAGTTCTTC. It encodes CSVGRYRALYNEQFF.

This clonotype was seen only a few times. V and J are TRBV18 and TRBJ1-3; D unclear. Germline-derived CDR1 and CDR2 are KGHSH and LQKENI. Between the trimmed V and J ends, which lost 0 bases and 0 bases, there was a span of 9 bases. The CDR3 sequence is 16 residues long. The CDR3, as DNA: TGTGCCAGCTCACCACCCGGCGGATTCTCTGGAAACACCATATATTTT. This gives the protein CASSPPGGFSGNTIYF.

This clonotype has a count of ten or more. This chain joins TRBV10-3 and TRBJ1-6; no reliable D call. The CDR3 totals 13 residues. The germline gives CDR1 ENHRY, CDR2 SYGVKD. Between the trimmed V and J ends, which lost 10 bases and 7 bases, there was a span of 14 bases. CDR3 loop: CATGDMNNSPLHF. In DNA, the CDR3 is TGTGCCACCGGCGACATGAACAATTCACCCCTCCACTTT.

The V and J genes are TRBV6-6 and TRBJ2-7, with 14 nucleotides matching TRBD2. J lost 5 bases, V lost 5 bases, and 5 bases had no gene match. The length of the CDR3 is 15 residues. Germline-derived CDR1 and CDR2 are MNHNY and SVGAGI (reference sequence). The CDR3, as DNA: TGTGCCAGCAGTCCCAGACTAGCGGGGGGGGACGAGCAGTACTTC. Translated, it gives CASSPRLAGGDEQYF.

This clonotype has a count of ten or more. The rearrangement uses TRBV7-8 and TRBJ1-5, with D tentatively TRBD1 (5 bases). Trimming stripped 3 bases from V and 7 bases from J, with 10 bases between. The germline gives CDR1 SGHVS, CDR2 FQNEAQ. The CDR3 is 13 amino acids. CDR3 DNA: TGTGCCAGCAGCTTCGGGGCGGCCCAGCCCCAGCATTTT. Translated: CASSFGAAQPQHF.

The sample holds many counts of this clonotype. This chain links TRBV7-8 with TRBJ1-6, with 9 bases identical to TRBD1. The junction had 5 bases not matched to a gene; V was cut back by 7 bases and J by 7 bases. This CDR3 region has 14 residues. CDR1 is SGHVS and CDR2 is FQNEAQ in the germline V gene. CDR3 in DNA: TGTGCCAGCACCGTAGACAGGGGGAATTCACCCCTCCACTTT. Its protein product is CASTVDRGNSPLHF.